What follows are 20 T cell receptor beta chains derived from one specimen sequenced in a study of monozygotic twins with cystic fibrosis. Method: immunoSEQ multiplex PCR; TCRdb's copy keeps in-frame clones and lacks some. The repertoire holds around 25,000 clones, 95% to 98% seen once, with approximately 3% in the top ten. Sequenced input: blood. The receptors stem from a girl aged 2 to 10 with cystic fibrosis.

The V gene is TRBV15, the J gene TRBJ2-7; TRBD2 matches at 11 bases. Trimming removed 1 base from V and 2 bases from J; junction bases left unmatched: 1. CDR3 length equals 15 residues. In germline, CDR1 is LNHNV, CDR2 YYDKDF (reference sequence). The CDR3 region is CATSRGLAGTYEQYF. The CDR3 region has the DNA TGTGCCACCAGCAGAGGACTAGCGGGAACCTACGAGCAGTACTTC.

The V gene is TRBV7-3, the J gene TRBJ2-1, with D maybe TRBD1 (6 bases). Germline CDR1 reads SGHTA; CDR2 reads FQGTGA. Between the trimmed V and J ends, which lost 5 bases and 3 bases, there was a span of 8 bases. The CDR3 runs to 13 residues. The CDR3 DNA is TGTGCCAGCAGCCTGGACAGCTACAATGAGCAGTTCTTC. The encoded protein is CASSLDSYNEQFF.

V is TRBV29-1 and J is TRBJ2-1; tentatively, D is TRBD1 (6 bases). V lost 6 bases, J lost 7 bases, and 16 bases lay in between. CDR1 SQVTM and CDR2 ANQGSEA come from the germline V gene. The CDR3 spans 13 residues. The CDR3 bases are TGCAGCGTGGGGGCTACCGCTATGAATGAGCAGTTCTTC. This sequence encodes CSVGATAMNEQFF.

The chain carries TRBV19 and TRBJ1-1, with D maybe TRBD1 (5 bases). Germline loops: CDR1 LNHDA, CDR2 SQIVND (reference sequence). This CDR3 is 15 amino acids long. The V gene lost 6 bases and the J gene lost 1 base, with 15 bases spanning the gap. CDR3 region: CASSTRQLPNTEAFF. The CDR3 DNA sequence: TGTGCCAGTAGCACACGACAGCTTCCGAACACTGAAGCTTTCTTT. Together with reference TRBV19 and TRBJ1-1, the CDR3 gives the full variable domain: DGGITQSPKYLFRKEGQNVTLSCEQNLNHDAMYWYRQDPGQGLRLIYYSQIVNDFQKGDIAEGYSVSREKKESFPLTVTSAQKNPTAFYLCASSTRQLPNTEAFFGQGTRLTVV.

This clone is medium-sized within its sample. V usage is TRBV11-2 and J usage is TRBJ2-5; TRBD1 or TRBD2 may be the D gene (6 bases each). CDR1 is SGHAT and CDR2 is FQNNGV in the germline V gene. The CDR3 covers 15 residues. Trimming took 3 bases from V and 1 from J, leaving 12 bases between them. CDR3 sequence: CASSFWGAAQETQYF. CDR3 sequence (DNA): TGTGCCAGCAGCTTTTGGGGGGCGGCCCAAGAGACCCAGTACTTC.

V is TRBV6-5 and J is TRBJ1-1; maybe TRBD1 (5 bases). V was shortened by 7 bases and J by 5 bases, with 8 bases between the two germline ends. The CDR3 extends over 11 amino acids. Germline CDR1 MNHEY, CDR2 SVGAGI. The CDR3 DNA reads TGTGCCAGCAACGACAGAACTGAAGCTTTCTTT. This translates into CASNDRTEAFF.

V gene TRBV5-1 combines with J gene TRBJ1-1, with D perhaps TRBD1 (6 bases). Germline loops: CDR1 SGHRS, CDR2 YFSETQ. The CDR3 runs to 16 residues. V lost 1 base to trimming and J lost 3 bases, with 16 bases between them. CDR3 bases: TGCGCCAGCAGCTTGTATTCGGACAGTTCCTACACTGAAGCTTTCTTT. Amino acids: CASSLYSDSSYTEAFF.

The chain uses TRBV15 and TRBJ2-7; 7 positions match TRBD2. Trimming removed 5 bases from V and 4 bases from J; junction bases left unmatched: 8. CDR3 length: 14 amino acids. Per the germline V gene, CDR1 is LNHNV and CDR2 is YYDKDF (reference sequence). CDR3 region: CATSRRGSSYEQYF. As DNA, the CDR3 is TGTGCCACCAGCCGCCGCGGGAGTTCTTACGAGCAGTACTTC.

The CDR3 DNA sequence: TGTGCCAGCAGCAGGACAGCGACTAATGAAAAACTGTTTTTT. The encoded protein is CASSRTATNEKLFF. The chain is built from TRBV5-4 and TRBJ1-4; D possibly corresponds to TRBD1 (6 bases). CDR1 is SGHNT, CDR2 YYREEE, per germline (reference sequence). This CDR3 spans 14 amino acids. The V end lost 4 bases, the J end lost 2 bases, and 9 bases lay between the germline ends.

J is TRBJ2-1 and V is TRBV28, with TRBD2 identical over 10 bases. V dropped 6 bases and J dropped 8; count of bases not matched to a gene: 10. CDR3 length: 15 residues. Per the germline V gene, CDR1 is MDHEN and CDR2 is SYDVKM. This chain's CDR3 is CASRPRSGRRDEQFF. CDR3 bases: TGTGCCAGCAGGCCACGTAGCGGGAGGCGGGATGAGCAGTTCTTC.

This rearrangement joins TRBV29-1 to TRBJ2-1; D unclear. Germline values: CDR1 SQVTM, CDR2 ANQGSEA. The V and J ends lost 3 bases and 2 bases respectively, with 17 bases between them. CDR3 size: 16 residues. This CDR3 is CSVEGAVSLAYNEQFF. The CDR3 DNA is TGCAGCGTTGAGGGTGCCGTGAGCTTGGCCTACAATGAGCAGTTCTTC.

This chain joins TRBV5-1 and TRBJ2-7; D is undetermined. CDR1 SGHRS and CDR2 YFSETQ come from the germline V gene. Trimming stripped 0 bases from V and 6 bases from J, with 16 bases between. The CDR3 consists of 15 residues. The CDR3 nucleotides are TGCGCCAGCAGCTTGGGTATCGGCAGCGAGGTCGAGCAGTACTTC. Amino acid sequence: CASSLGIGSEVEQYF.

The genes are TRBV9 and TRBJ2-3; D gene uncertain. CDR3 length: 14 amino acids. Trimming took 4 bases from V and 6 from J, leaving 15 bases between them. Germline CDR1 and CDR2: SGDLS and YYNGEE. The CDR3 DNA sequence: TGTGCCAGCAGCTTTCCCCCCTCGTCGGATACGCAGTATTTT. Encoded protein: CASSFPPSSDTQYF.

This clone was seen just once. The rearrangement uses TRBV18 and TRBJ2-7; D possibly matches TRBD1 or TRBD2 (5 bases each). Per the germline V gene, CDR1 is KGHSH and CDR2 is LQKENI. V lost 3 bases and J 0 bases, leaving 9 bases between the germline ends. The CDR3 has 14 amino acids. CDR3 in amino acids: CASSPRGGSYEQYF. The DNA of the CDR3 is TGTGCCAGCTCACCCCGGGGCGGCTCCTACGAGCAGTACTTC.

The chain is built from TRBV18 and TRBJ1-1; 8 nucleotides agree with TRBD1. In germline, CDR1 is KGHSH, CDR2 LQKENI. The CDR3 contains 11 residues. V was clipped by 4 bases and J by 11 bases; unmatched bases: 3. In nucleotides, the CDR3 is TGTGCCAGCTCACGGACAGGGTTGGCTTTCTTT. Translated, it gives CASSRTGLAFF.

The chain employs TRBV29-1 and TRBJ1-4; perhaps TRBD1 as D (5 bases). Germline assignment: CDR1 SQVTM and CDR2 ANQGSEA. CDR3 length equals 13 residues. The V and J ends lost 3 bases and 8 bases respectively, with 13 bases between them. The CDR3 DNA reads TGCAGCGTTGAGGAGAGGCGGGGCGAAAAACTGTTTTTT. Translating it yields CSVEERRGEKLFF.

This chain connects TRBV5-5 to TRBJ1-3, with D unclear. The length of the CDR3 is 13 residues. Deletions cut 4 bases from V and 7 bases from J, with 12 bases between. Per the germline V gene, CDR1 is SGHKS and CDR2 is YYEKEE (reference sequence). CDR3 nucleotides: TGTGCCAGCAGCACCGGGCCCGGTAACACCATATATTTT. Its protein is CASSTGPGNTIYF.

This clone appeared once. The chain couples TRBV25-1 to TRBJ1-3; possibly TRBD1 for D (6 bases). The V end was cut by 6 bases, the J end by 0 bases, with 12 bases between. The V gene's germline CDR1 is MGHDK and CDR2 SYGVNS. CDR3 size: 15 residues. CDR3 protein: CASSSQGASGNTIYF. Written as DNA, the CDR3 is TGTGCCAGCAGCTCACAGGGAGCCTCTGGAAACACCATATATTTT.

V gene TRBV30 combines with J gene TRBJ1-2; the match to TRBD1 covers 9 bases. After removal of 4 bases from V and 8 bases from J, the junction contained 8 bases not matched to a gene. This CDR3 region has 13 residues. Germline V gene lookup returns CDR1 GTSNPN and CDR2 SVGIG (reference sequence). This CDR3 reads CAWTVGQGHGYTF. The CDR3 DNA is TGTGCCTGGACCGTCGGACAGGGGCACGGCTACACCTTC.

This sequence joins TRBV7-9 and TRBJ2-7; no clear D. Germline V gene sequence: CDR1 SEHNR, CDR2 FQNEAQ (reference sequence). Trimming cost V 2 bases and J 3 bases, with 5 bases left between them. The CDR3 loop spans 12 amino acids. CDR3 nucleotide sequence: TGTGCCAGCAGCTTAAGGGACTACGAGCAGTACTTC. This gives the protein CASSLRDYEQYF. The whole variable domain, remainder taken from reference TRBV7-9 and TRBJ2-7, is DTGVSQNPRHKITKRGQNVTFRCDPISEHNRLYWYRQTLGQGPEFLTYFQNEAQLEKSRLLSDRFSAERPKGSFSTLEIQRTEQGDSAMYLCASSLRDYEQYFGPGTRLTVT.